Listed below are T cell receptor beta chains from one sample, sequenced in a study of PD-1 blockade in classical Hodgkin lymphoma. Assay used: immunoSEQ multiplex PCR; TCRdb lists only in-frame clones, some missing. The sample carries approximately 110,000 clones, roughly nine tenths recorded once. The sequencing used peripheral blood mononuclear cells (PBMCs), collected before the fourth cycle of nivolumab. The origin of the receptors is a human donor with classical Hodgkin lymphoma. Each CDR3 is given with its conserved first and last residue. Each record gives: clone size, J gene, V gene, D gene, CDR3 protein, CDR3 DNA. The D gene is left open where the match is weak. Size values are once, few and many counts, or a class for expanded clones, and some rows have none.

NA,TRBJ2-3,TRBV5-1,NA,CASSLDRVDTDTQYF,TGCGCCAGCAGCTTGGACAGGGTGGACACAGATACGCAGTATTTT
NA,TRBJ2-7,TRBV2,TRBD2,CASSSGTSTREQYF,TGTGCCAGCAGCAGTGGGACTAGCACGCGCGAGCAGTACTTC
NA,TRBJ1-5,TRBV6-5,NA,CASRVRDNQPQHF,TGTGCCAGCAGAGTGAGAGACAATCAGCCCCAGCATTTT
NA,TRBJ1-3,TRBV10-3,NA,CAISESSGRVYSGNTIYF,TGTGCCATCAGTGAGTCCTCCGGCAGGGTCTACTCTGGAAACACCATATATTTT
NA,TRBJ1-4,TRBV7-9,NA,CASSLAIGESDEKLFF,TGTGCCAGCAGCTTAGCTATCGGGGAGAGTGATGAAAAACTGTTTTTT
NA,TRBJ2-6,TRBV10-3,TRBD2,CATGRGADVSGANVLTF,TGTGCCACCGGGAGGGGGGCCGATGTATCTGGGGCCAACGTCCTGACTTTC
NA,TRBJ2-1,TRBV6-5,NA,CASSPVVGYNEQFF,TGTGCCAGCAGCCCTGTTGTGGGTTACAATGAGCAGTTCTTC
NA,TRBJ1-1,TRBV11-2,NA,CASSPDLTGIMNTEAFF,TGTGCCAGCAGCCCAGACTTGACAGGAATCATGAACACTGAAGCTTTCTTT
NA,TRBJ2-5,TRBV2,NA,CANLGERVWETQYF,TGTGCCAACCTCGGTGAGAGGGTATGGGAGACCCAGTACTTC
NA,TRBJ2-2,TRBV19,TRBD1,CASIPDRGNTGELFF,TGTGCCAGTATCCCGGACAGGGGGAACACCGGGGAGCTGTTTTTT
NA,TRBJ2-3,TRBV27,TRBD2,CASKLAAGTWGVTDTQYF,TGTGCCAGCAAGCTAGCGGCTGGAACGTGGGGGGTCACAGATACGCAGTATTTT
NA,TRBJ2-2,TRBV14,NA,CASSQDIRGSNTGELFF,TGTGCCAGCAGCCAAGACATCAGGGGATCGAACACCGGGGAGCTGTTTTTT
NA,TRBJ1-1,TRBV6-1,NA,CASKVARDTEAFF,TGTGCCAGCAAGGTGGCCAGGGACACTGAAGCTTTCTTT
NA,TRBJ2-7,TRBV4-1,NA,CASSQDQTDPYEQYF,TGCGCCAGCAGCCAAGATCAGACGGACCCCTACGAGCAGTACTTC
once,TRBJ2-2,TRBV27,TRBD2,CASSPGGNRIENTGELFF,TGTGCCAGCAGTCCCGGGGGGAATCGGATCGAGAACACCGGGGAGCTGTTTTTT
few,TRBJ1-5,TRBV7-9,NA,CASTSGDGAQPQHF,TGTGCCAGCACCTCAGGGGACGGAGCTCAGCCCCAGCATTTT
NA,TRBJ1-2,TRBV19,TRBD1,CASSIEGQAITNYGYTF,TGTGCCAGTAGTATTGAGGGACAGGCGATAACTAACTATGGCTACACCTTC
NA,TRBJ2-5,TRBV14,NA,CASSQWMGDQETQYF,TGTGCCAGCAGCCAATGGATGGGAGACCAAGAGACCCAGTACTTC
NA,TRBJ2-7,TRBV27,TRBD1,CASSPTGLEQYF,TGTGCCAGCAGTCCGACAGGGCTCGAGCAGTACTTC
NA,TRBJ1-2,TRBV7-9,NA,CASSLIGRSYGYTF,TGTGCCAGCAGCTTGATTGGAAGGAGCTATGGCTACACCTTC
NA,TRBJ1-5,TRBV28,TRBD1,CASSWRQGNQPQHF,TGTGCCAGCAGTTGGAGACAGGGTAATCAGCCCCAGCATTTT
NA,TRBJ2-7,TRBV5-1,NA,CASSLVWRSGTYEQYF,TGCGCCAGCAGCTTGGTGTGGCGGTCAGGTACCTACGAGCAGTACTTC
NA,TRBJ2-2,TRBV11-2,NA,CASSLDPIVGELFF,TGTGCCAGCAGCTTAGATCCTATTGTCGGGGAGCTGTTTTTT
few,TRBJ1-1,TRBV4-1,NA,CASSQQHYTEAFF,TGCGCCAGCAGCCAACAACATTACACTGAAGCTTTCTTT
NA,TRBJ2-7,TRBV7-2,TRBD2,CASSSAGGLTYEQYF,TGTGCCAGCAGCTCGGCGGGGGGGCTGACCTACGAGCAGTACTTC
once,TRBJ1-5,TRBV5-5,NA,CASSSSPRQFSNQPQHF,TGTGCCAGCAGTTCTTCACCACGACAGTTTAGCAATCAGCCCCAGCATTTT
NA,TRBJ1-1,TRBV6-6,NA,CASSQTVPEAFF,TGTGCCAGCAGCCAGACTGTTCCTGAAGCTTTCTTT
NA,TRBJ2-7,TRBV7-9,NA,CASSLEHSGGYEQYF,TGTGCCAGCAGCTTAGAGCACAGTGGGGGCTACGAGCAGTACTTC
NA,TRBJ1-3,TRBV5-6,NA,CASSLDSSGNTIYF,TGTGCCAGCAGCTTGGACAGCTCTGGAAACACCATATATTTT
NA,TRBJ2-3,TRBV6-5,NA,CASSSRGLAGDTQYF,TGTGCCAGCAGTTCCAGGGGCCTGGCCGGAGATACGCAGTATTTT
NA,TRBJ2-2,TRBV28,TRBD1,CASSPGTGPPGELFF,TGTGCCAGCAGCCCCGGGACAGGCCCCCCCGGGGAGCTGTTTTTT
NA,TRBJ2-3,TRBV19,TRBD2,CASSIPAGGMQYF,TGTGCCAGTAGTATCCCCGCGGGAGGAATGCAGTATTTT
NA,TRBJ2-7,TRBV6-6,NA,CASSYGSGSPYEQYF,TGTGCCAGCAGTTACGGGTCGGGGAGTCCCTACGAGCAGTACTTC
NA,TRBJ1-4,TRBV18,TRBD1,CASSPRTGSNEKLFF,TGTGCCAGCTCACCGCGGACAGGGAGTAATGAAAAACTGTTTTTT
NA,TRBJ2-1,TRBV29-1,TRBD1,CSCDRGLNNEQFF,TGCAGCTGTGACAGGGGGCTGAACAATGAGCAGTTCTTC
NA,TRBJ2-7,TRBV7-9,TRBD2,CASSLVLAGAYEQYF,TGTGCCAGCAGCTTAGTCCTAGCGGGAGCCTACGAGCAGTACTTC
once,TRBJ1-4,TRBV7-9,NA,CASSTRTEKLFF,TGTGCCAGCAGCACACGGACGGAAAAACTGTTTTTT
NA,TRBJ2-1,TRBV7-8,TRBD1,CASSSGQGEDYNEQFF,TGTGCCAGCAGCTCCGGACAGGGGGAAGACTACAATGAGCAGTTCTTC
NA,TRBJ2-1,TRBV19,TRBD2,CASRLAGGRNEQFF,TGTGCCAGTAGGCTAGCGGGAGGGCGCAATGAGCAGTTCTTC
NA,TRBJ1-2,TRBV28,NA,CASSLETAAYGYTF,TGTGCCAGCAGTTTGGAGACGGCAGCCTATGGCTACACCTTC